This T cell receptor (beta chain) originates from a study of human T cells and chemical hapten exposure. The CDR3 runs to 14 residues. With 10 bases clipped from V and 8 bases from J, the junction kept 9 bases outside the gene matches. The germline CDR1 and CDR2 sequences are ENHRY and SYGVKD. Unique molecular identifiers were linked by the library to individual cDNA molecules. TCRdb passed the RACE reads through MiXCR, listing each CDR3 protein once. The sample holds about 61,000 distinct CDR3 sequences; roughly 6.7% are singletons and the top ten take 1.5% to 2%. As for time point: pre-sensitization, week 0. Treatment reported: therapeutic diphenylcyclopropenone sensitization with weekly scalp DPC. This clonotype has a count of ten or more.

Sequences were derived from whole blood, sampled in connection with sensitization to the hapten diphenylcyclopropenone (DPC). J is TRBJ2-3 and V is TRBV10-3, with TRBD2 matching over 13 bases. The TCR was taken from a woman in her 30s with alopecia areata. Some clones in this sample may be carry-over from other donors' samples. The CDR3 spells CATGLAGEAGTQYF. The CDR3 region has the DNA TGTGCCACCGGACTAGCGGGGGAGGCTGGTACGCAGTATTTT.